Below are 32 T cell receptor beta chains sequenced from a single sample in a study of T cells in women clearing cervical HPV infection. The table came from immunoSEQ multiplex PCR; TCRdb's copy has only in-frame clones and leaves some out. The sample table includes about 32,000 clones. Sequencing input: blood buffy coat. All receptors derive from a woman between 18 and 75 years old with a cervical HPV16 infection that either progressed to CIN3+ or cleared (not recorded which).

A note on this clone: The missing CDR3 end, 3 residues past where the read stops, is filled in from the germline J gene. The rearrangement uses TRBV20-1 and TRBJ2-7, with D tentatively TRBD1 (6 bases). V shed 0 bases and J shed 2 bases, with 14 bases lying between them. Germline CDR1 reads DFQATT; CDR2 reads SNEGSKA (reference sequence). The CDR3 has 15 amino acids. The part of the CDR3 DNA that was read is TGCAGTGCTAGAGATCGGGGCAGGGGAACCTACGAG. Protein product: CSARDRGRGTYE. The whole CDR3 protein is CSARDRGRGTYEQYF.

The CDR3 loop reads CSGGSGAATGELFF. The CDR3 DNA, read in part, is TGCAGCGGAGGCTCAGGGGCGGCCACCGGGGAG. This sequence joins TRBV29-1 and TRBJ2-2; maybe TRBD1 (6 bases). The observed sequence ends 3 residues before the CDR3 terminus, with the missing tail filled in from the germline J gene. Germline CDR1 SQVTM, CDR2 ANQGSEA. The CDR3 extends over 14 amino acids. V shed 7 bases and J shed 4 bases, with 16 bases lying between them.

Regarding this clone: The read ends 3 residues before the CDR3 terminus; that terminus is restored from the germline J gene. The rearrangement uses TRBV5-6 and TRBJ2-2; TRBD1 is a possible D gene (6 bases). The CDR3 has 13 residues. Germline V gene lookup returns CDR1 SGHDT and CDR2 YYEEEE. CDR3 bases read: TGTGCCAGCAAACGACAGGCTAATGAAAAG. This translates into CASKRQANEK. The whole CDR3 sequence reads CASKRQANEKLFF.

Remarks on this clone: The read terminates 3 residues before the CDR3 end, so the remaining end is supplied by the germline J gene. This rearrangement joins TRBV20-1 to TRBJ2-1; TRBD2 matches 13 bases. The CDR3 contains 14 residues. V was clipped by 3 bases and J by 9 bases; unmatched bases: 5. Germline V CDR1 and CDR2: DFQATT, SNEGSKA (reference sequence). The CDR3 sequence: CSARGTSGTGEQFF. The sequenced CDR3 bases are TGCAGTGCTAGGGGGACTAGCGGGACTGGTGAG.

About this clone itself: The read halts 3 residues ahead of the CDR3 end, with the missing end drawn from the germline J gene. The chain is built from TRBV23-1 and TRBJ2-6; D possibly corresponds to TRBD1 (6 bases). TRBV23-1 belongs to the ORF category, with a function that is uncertain. Trimming took off 6 bases at V and 0 bases at J, with 18 bases between the two ends. There are 18 residues in the CDR3. Incomplete CDR3 DNA: TGCGCCAGCAGGCCGAAACGGGACAACTGCTCTGGGGCCAACGTC. Encoded protein: CASRPKRDNCSGANV. In full, the CDR3 reads CASRPKRDNCSGANVLTF.

On this clone: The read gets to within 3 residues of the CDR3 end, and the germline J gene fills in the rest. The chain carries TRBV7-2 and TRBJ1-2; possibly TRBD1 for D (5 bases). The length of the CDR3 is 14 residues. Germline lookup yields CDR1 SGHTA and CDR2 FQGNSA. The CDR3 DNA, read in part, is TGTGCCAGCAGCCCAGGGACTAGCGGGAGGAAC. Translated, it gives CASSPGTSGRN. The complete CDR3 protein is CASSPGTSGRNYTF.

Remarks on this clone: Read coverage stops 3 residues before the CDR3 terminus; the germline J gene supplies the remainder. The chain carries TRBV7-8 and TRBJ2-5; D remains ambiguous. The CDR3 totals 12 residues. V lost 3 bases to trimming and J lost 5 bases, with 7 bases between them. Germline V CDR1 and CDR2: SGHVS, FQNEAQ. The part of the CDR3 DNA that was read is TGTGCCAGCAGCTTCTTACGGGAGACC. Translation gives CASSFLRET. In full, the CDR3 is CASSFLRETQYF.

As to this clone: The read ends 3 residues before the CDR3 terminus; that terminus is restored from the germline J gene. This chain links TRBV7-2 with TRBJ1-2; no definite D call. The germline V gene encodes CDR1 SGHTA and CDR2 FQGNSA. This CDR3 is built from 13 residues. CDR3 sequence reads: CASSLLAEDDYTF. The CDR3 DNA, read in part, is TGTGCCAGCAGCTTACTGGCGGAGGATGAC.

To note about this clone: The read comes to an end 3 residues before the CDR3 does, leaving the germline J gene to fill in the end. This chain connects TRBV10-3 to TRBJ2-7, with 8 bases matching TRBD1. V lost 8 bases to trimming and J lost 1 base; unmatched junction nucleotides: 10. From germline, CDR1 is ENHRY and CDR2 SYGVKD. This CDR3 spans 15 amino acids. The CDR3 bases that were read are TGTGCCATCTCACCCCCGGACAGGGCATCCTACGAG. Protein product: CAISPPDRASYE. The entire CDR3 protein is CAISPPDRASYEQYF.

A word on this clone: The missing CDR3 end, 3 residues past where the read stops, is filled in from the germline J gene. This specimen includes other DNA sequences encoding the same CDR3. The rearrangement joins TRBV7-8 to TRBJ1-3; 8 positions match TRBD1. CDR1 and CDR2 (germline): SGHVS, FQNEAQ. J was trimmed by 3 bases and V by 5 bases; bases with no gene match: 12. This CDR3 spans 17 amino acids. CDR3 residues: CASSLGTGLGLGNTIYF. CDR3 DNA (partial): TGTGCCAGCAGCCTTGGGACAGGTTTGGGTCTTGGAAACACC.

For this clone: Sequencing ends 3 residues short of the CDR3 end; the germline J gene provides the rest. The chain combines TRBV20-1 with TRBJ2-7; tentatively, D is TRBD1 or TRBD2 (5 bases each). V lost 3 bases and J 5 bases, leaving 20 bases between the germline ends. This CDR3 contains 15 residues. Germline V gene sequence: CDR1 DFQATT, CDR2 SNEGSKA (reference sequence). The part of the CDR3 DNA that was read is TGCAGTGCTAGTCTCCCGGCAGGGAGAAACCACGAG. This translates into CSASLPAGRNHE. The entire CDR3 protein reads CSASLPAGRNHEQYF.

Concerning this clone: At one end, the junction sequence differs from germline, possibly due to a read error. The sequence runs out 3 residues before the end of the CDR3; the remainder is reconstructed from the germline J gene. The chain uses TRBV4-2 and TRBJ1-4; 7 nucleotides agree with TRBD1. This CDR3 spans 14 amino acids. CDR1 is LGHNA, CDR2 YNFKEQ, per germline. CDR3: CASSQDRVREKLFF. The part of the CDR3 DNA that was read is TGCGCCAGCAGCCAAGACAGGGTGCGGGAAAAA.

Turning to this clone: The sequenced fragment ends 3 residues before the CDR3 boundary, so the rest is inferred from the germline J gene. J is TRBJ2-1 and V is TRBV7-3; 11 bases are a match to TRBD2. Per germline, CDR1 SGHTA and CDR2 FQGTGA. This CDR3 is 16 amino acids long. The J segment lost 1 base and the V segment lost 8 bases, leaving 7 bases of the junction unmatched. The covered CDR3 bases are TGTGCCAGCCCCAGGACTAGCGGGTTTTCCTACAATGAG. Translation: CASPRTSGFSYNE. The whole CDR3 is CASPRTSGFSYNEQFF. The full variable domain, with the rest looked up from reference TRBV7-3 and TRBJ2-1, is GAGVSQTPSNKVTEKGKYVELRCDPISGHTALYWYRQSLGQGPEFLIYFQGTGAADDSGLPNDRFFAVRPEGSVSTLKIQRTERGDSAVYLCASPRTSGFSYNEQFFGPGTRLTVL.

On this clone itself: Read data end 3 residues before the CDR3 end; the end is taken from the germline J gene. The rearrangement links TRBV20-1 to TRBJ2-7; maybe TRBD2 (6 bases). V lost 5 bases to trimming and J lost 3 bases, with 14 bases between them. This CDR3 has 13 residues. Germline loops: CDR1 DFQATT, CDR2 SNEGSKA (reference sequence). The CDR3: CSALGGDIYEQYF. The sequenced part of the CDR3 DNA is TGCAGTGCTCTGGGGGGAGACATCTACGAG.

Of note for this clone: Coverage ceases 3 residues before the CDR3 finishes, and the germline J gene fills in the end. The rearrangement links TRBV14 to TRBJ2-7, with D perhaps matching TRBD1 (6 bases). The V gene lost 9 bases and the J gene lost 6 bases, with 12 bases spanning the gap. Per germline, CDR1 SGHDN and CDR2 FVKESK. CDR3 length: 11 residues. Partial CDR3 DNA: TGTGCCAGTCAGGGGATAGGCGAG. Its translation is CASQGIGE. The full CDR3 protein reads CASQGIGEQYF. Using reference TRBV14 and TRBJ2-7 for the parts outside the CDR3, the full variable domain is EAGVTQFPSHSVIEKGQTVTLRCDPISGHDNLYWYRRVMGKEIKFLLHFVKESKQDESGMPNNRFLAERTGGTYSTLKVQPAELEDSGVYFCASQGIGEQYFGPGTRLTVT.

Points on this clone: The read ends 3 residues early relative to the CDR3; the germline J gene fills the gap. This sequence joins TRBV7-2 and TRBJ2-3, with D possibly being TRBD2 (6 bases). Trimming left V 2 bases short and J 3 bases short, with 12 bases between. This CDR3 has 15 residues. Germline-derived CDR1 and CDR2 are SGHTA and FQGNSA. The part of the CDR3 DNA that was read is TGTGCCAGCAGCTTAAATGGTGGGGGGACAGATACG. The encoded protein is CASSLNGGGTDT. In full, the CDR3 reads CASSLNGGGTDTQYF.

In the case of this clone: The read ends 3 residues shy of where the CDR3 ends; the end is completed using the germline J gene. The rearrangement joins TRBV11-2 to TRBJ1-6, with TRBD1 identical over 10 bases. This CDR3 has 14 residues. Trimming at V came to 4 bases and at J to 9 bases, leaving 3 bases not matched to a gene. Per germline, CDR1 SGHAT and CDR2 FQNNGV. The CDR3: CASSSRTGGSPLHF. The sequenced CDR3 bases are TGTGCCAGCAGCTCTCGGACAGGGGGTTCACCC.

Details on this clone: The CDR3 end falls 3 residues outside the read, so it is completed with the germline J gene. The chain joins TRBV7-8 to TRBJ2-5; D may be TRBD2 (5 bases). The CDR3 contains 15 residues. Germline CDR1 reads SGHVS; CDR2 reads FQNEAQ. V gave up 3 bases and J gave up 1 base, with 12 bases separating them. This chain's CDR3 is CASSLRVGPQETQYF. The CDR3 bases that were read are TGTGCCAGCAGCTTGCGGGTAGGACCCCAAGAGACC. Combining the CDR3 with reference TRBV7-8 and TRBJ2-5 gives the whole variable domain GAGVSQSPRYKVAKRGQDVALRCDPISGHVSLFWYQQALGQGPEFLTYFQNEAQLDKSGLPSDRFFAERPEGSVSTLKIQRTQQEDSAVYLCASSLRVGPQETQYFGPGTRLLVL.

As concerns this clone: Coverage ceases 3 residues before the CDR3 finishes, and the germline J gene fills in the end. V is TRBV7-2 and J is TRBJ1-1; possible D gene TRBD1, 6 bases. Trimming left V 5 bases short and J 3 bases short, with 7 bases between. From germline, CDR1 is SGHTA and CDR2 FQGNSA. This CDR3 is built from 12 residues. The covered CDR3 bases are TGTGCCAGCAGCCCAGGGGACACTGAA. This sequence encodes CASSPGDTE. The full CDR3 protein reads CASSPGDTEAFF.

Details on this clone: The read halts 3 residues ahead of the CDR3 end, with the missing end drawn from the germline J gene. V gene TRBV19 combines with J gene TRBJ2-4; 7 bases line up with TRBD1. Germline CDR1 LNHDA, CDR2 SQIVND (reference sequence). This CDR3 has 14 amino acids. The sequenced CDR3 bases are TGTGCCAGTTCTCCGGGACAGAGGAACTATGGT. It encodes CASSPGQRNYG. The whole CDR3 reads CASSPGQRNYGQYF.

A note on this clone: The observed sequence ends 3 residues before the CDR3 terminus, with the missing tail filled in from the germline J gene. The genes are TRBV20-1 and TRBJ2-7, with D possibly matching TRBD2 (7 bases). Per germline, CDR1 DFQATT and CDR2 SNEGSKA (reference sequence). The CDR3 runs 16 residues. V was clipped by 1 base and J by 1 base, with 17 bases between them. The CDR3 is CSARAKGGIASYEQYF. The CDR3 DNA, read in part, is TGCAGTGCTAGAGCCAAGGGGGGGATAGCATCCTACGAG.

On this clone itself: One end of the junction varies from germline; a read error may be responsible. Partial CDR3 DNA: TGTGCCACCAGCAGAGATTCTAAGTATGGC. The encoded protein is CATSRDSKYG. The whole CDR3 reads CATSRDSKYGYTF. The chain recombines TRBV15 with TRBJ1-2; D uncertain. From the germline J gene comes the end of the CDR3, since the read stops 3 residues before it. CDR3 length equals 13 residues. Germline V gene lookup returns CDR1 LNHNV and CDR2 YYDKDF (reference sequence).

Worth noting for this clone: The read ends 3 residues before the CDR3 terminus; that terminus is restored from the germline J gene. The chain employs TRBV2 and TRBJ2-3, with 8 bases identical to TRBD1. The V segment lost 3 bases and the J segment 2 bases; nucleotides outside the gene matches: 4. The CDR3 extends over 15 amino acids. Germline V gene lookup returns CDR1 SNHLY and CDR2 FYNNEI. Partial CDR3 DNA: TGTGCCAGCAGTGACCAGGGGGCGCCCACAGATACG. It codes for CASSDQGAPTDT. The full CDR3 sequence reads CASSDQGAPTDTQYF.

Turning to this clone: The CDR3 extends 3 residues past the end of the read, so its final part is completed from the germline J gene. This chain connects TRBV19 to TRBJ1-2, with 10 bases identical to TRBD1. The germline V gene encodes CDR1 LNHDA and CDR2 SQIVND (reference sequence). This CDR3 region has 15 residues. The CDR3: CASSIGTGEGDTYTF. CDR3 bases read: TGTGCCAGTAGTATCGGGACAGGGGAGGGGGATACC.

Concerning this clone itself: The read stops 3 residues short of the end of the CDR3; the missing end is completed from the germline J gene. This sequence joins TRBV6-4 and TRBJ1-2; the D is unclear. Per the germline V gene, CDR1 is MRHNA and CDR2 is SNTAGT. The CDR3 spans 11 residues. This CDR3 reads CASSDSGGYTF. The covered CDR3 bases are TGTGCCAGCAGTGACTCAGGCGGC.

About this clone itself: The read stops 3 residues short of the end of the CDR3; the missing end is completed from the germline J gene. This chain uses TRBV19 with TRBJ2-3, with D possibly being TRBD2 (5 bases). This CDR3 region has 14 residues. Germline V gene sequence: CDR1 LNHDA, CDR2 SQIVND (reference sequence). The CDR3 reads CASSIGVYNQPQYF. The DNA read from the CDR3 is TGTGCCAGTAGTATCGGGGTTTACAATCAGCCG.

As concerns this clone: The read comes to an end 3 residues before the CDR3 does, leaving the germline J gene to fill in the end. This rearrangement joins TRBV19 to TRBJ2-1; D possibly corresponds to TRBD2 (6 bases). CDR1 and CDR2 (germline): LNHDA, SQIVND (reference sequence). V dropped 6 bases and J dropped 7 bases, with 13 bases sitting between them. The CDR3 is 13 amino acids. This CDR3 reads CASRPTSRNEQFF. The covered CDR3 bases are TGTGCCAGTAGACCGACTAGTAGGAATGAG.

A word on this clone: The CDR3 end is not reached by the read, which stops 3 residues before it; the germline J gene fills it in. The J gene is TRBJ2-1, the V gene TRBV10-3, with TRBD2 matching 8 bases. V lost 4 bases, J lost 8 bases, and 13 bases stayed unmatched. Per germline, CDR1 ENHRY and CDR2 SYGVKD. The CDR3 extends over 16 amino acids. The sequenced CDR3 bases are TGTGCCATCAGTGGAGCGGGAGCGGGAACAGTCGATGAG. Protein product: CAISGAGAGTVDE. The whole CDR3 protein is CAISGAGAGTVDEQFF.

CDR3 protein: CASSIGVGVQETQYF. The DNA read from the CDR3 is TGTGCCAGTAGTATAGGAGTGGGCGTACAAGAGACC. This rearrangement joins TRBV19 to TRBJ2-5; D is undetermined. The sequenced fragment ends 3 residues before the CDR3 boundary, so the rest is inferred from the germline J gene. The V and J ends lost 1 base and 2 bases respectively, with 11 bases between them. This CDR3 has 15 amino acids. CDR1 LNHDA and CDR2 SQIVND come from the germline V gene (reference sequence).

As for this clone: The read halts 3 residues ahead of the CDR3 end, with the missing end drawn from the germline J gene. This chain connects TRBV30 to TRBJ2-3, with TRBD1 matching over 11 bases. Germline assignment: CDR1 GTSNPN and CDR2 SVGIG (reference sequence). The CDR3 is 15 residues long. The CDR3 spells CAWGSDRGRQETQYF. The sequenced part of the CDR3 DNA is TGTGCCTGGGGGTCGGACAGGGGGCGGCAAGAGACG.

CDR3 bases read: TGTGCCAGCAGCCCCGACAGGGCTTGGGAGACG. Its protein product is CASSPDRAWET. In full, the CDR3 is CASSPDRAWETQYF. This chain joins TRBV7-9 and TRBJ2-3, with 7 positions matching TRBD1. The sequenced fragment ends 3 residues before the CDR3 boundary, so the rest is inferred from the germline J gene. In germline, CDR1 is SEHNR, CDR2 FQNEAQ (reference sequence). The CDR3 covers 14 residues.

Worth noting for this clone: The CDR3 end falls 3 residues outside the read, so it is completed with the germline J gene. V gene TRBV20-1 combines with J gene TRBJ1-5; no firm D call. Looked up from germline, CDR1 is DFQATT and CDR2 is SNEGSKA (reference sequence). There are 12 residues in the CDR3. The V end was cut by 6 bases, the J end by 2 bases, with 8 bases between. The CDR3 protein is CSAKTGNQPQHF. CDR3 DNA (partial): TGCAGTGCCAAAACGGGCAATCAGCCC.